This T cell receptor (beta chain) was sequenced during a study of response to subunit inactivated influenza vaccine. Study-level findings and limits: It was the authors' suggestion that each seasonal influenza vaccination recruits few new T cells.

The V end lost 8 bases, the J end lost 3 bases, and 11 bases lay between the germline ends. The CDR3 runs 12 residues. Per germline, CDR1 KGHSH and CDR2 LQKENI. This clonotype was recorded at least ten times. Its target is unknown. TCRdb ran MiXCR on the RT-PCR reads and lists one entry per CDR3 protein. This table holds 710,000 or so distinct CDR3 sequences, around 14% found once. The sequence was obtained from a man aged 45-65 years who received an inactivated influenza vaccine. The chain combines TRBV18 with TRBJ2-7; D is unclear. The specimen comprised PBMCs from blood, sampled less than 13 days after vaccination. The CDR3 nucleotides read TGTGCCAGCAGTCCGGGCCGCTACGAGCAGTACTTC. It yields the protein CASSPGRYEQYF. Full variable domain (rest looked up from reference TRBV18 and TRBJ2-7): NAGVMQNPRHLVRRRGQEARLRCSPMKGHSHVYWYRQLPEEGLKFMVYLQKENIIDESGMPKERFSAEFPKEGPSILRIQQVVRGDSAAYFCASSPGRYEQYFGPGTRLTVT.